This T cell receptor (beta chain) is from a study of Ad26.COV2.S vaccination and SARS-CoV-2 variants (TCRdb year 2021). With regard to the full study: Vaccine-arm donors were drawn from COV1001, a multicentre, randomized, double-blind, placebo-controlled phase I-IIa trial of Ad26.COV2.S in healthy adults. Trial participants were randomized into five groups of five, in which low-dose or high-dose Ad26.COV2.S was given once or twice, or placebo was given on both occasions. The TCR-sequenced set comprised approximately 32 samples: approximately 19 Ad26.COV2.S vaccine recipients, 5 placebo recipients and 8 SARS-CoV-2 convalescent individuals. The specificity and breadth of SARS-CoV-2-reactive T cell receptors after Ad26.COV2.S vaccination were assessed by TCRbeta repertoire sequencing. Ad26.COV2.S was given intramuscularly at 5x10^10 or 1x10^11 viral particles, as a single shot or as two shots 56 days apart. Blinding of investigators to trial group allocation was maintained during experiments and outcome assessment.

TCRbeta CDR3 regions were sequenced with the immunoSEQ Assay. After extraction, genomic DNA underwent amplification by bias-controlled multiplex PCR, followed by high-throughput sequencing. Turning to the authors' computational methods: To quantify the absolute abundance of every unique TCRbeta CDR3 region, sequences were collapsed and filtered. T cell fraction was estimated by normalization of TCRbeta template counts to usable DNA, with usable DNA being measured through amplification of reference genes present in all nucleated cells. Repertoire TCRs were annotated as SARS-CoV-2-specific when V gene, CDR3 amino acid sequence and J gene were exactly matched to a known reactive TCR set. The reference SARS-CoV-2 TCR set was obtained from MIRA and was filtered for enrichment in COVID-19-positive ImmuneCODE repertoires, whereby public or cross-reactive TCRs were removed. Using the MIRA antigens, annotated TCRs were further analysed by specific ORF or by position within an ORF. Depth was the summed frequency of annotated unique rearrangements, while breadth was defined as annotated unique rearrangements over total unique productive rearrangements. Two-sided Wilcoxon rank-sum tests were applied when comparing TCR breadth between groups. This is the immuneACCESS table as TCRdb keeps it, with only in-frame sequences that have V and J called. A part of the clones is gone; compared with another copy, unresolved V genes explain less than half, and the rest is unexplained. That table is the source of V, J and clone size, and D and trimming were worked out from the DNA. Counted in this sample were over 400,000 clones; over 80% of them appeared once. About 1.6% of the sample comes from the top ten.

Broader findings and caveats from the paper: It was noted by the authors that total T cell responses may have been underestimated by the TCR breadth and depth analyses. Substantial breadth of spike-specific CD8+ and CD4+ T cell responses was reported after vaccination. Ad26.COV2.S recipients had higher spike-specific TCR breadth than placebo recipients (P = 0.0014). Vaccine and placebo recipients had similar non-spike TCR breadth, a finding consistent with the vaccine containing only spike. The study was not powered to compare responses between vaccine doses or regimens.

This specimen's treatment or condition label, per the study, means: over 15 received Ad26.COV2.S at low or high dose, single or two shots; 5 received placebo; per-sample allocation not given. Repertoires of vaccine and placebo recipients were sequenced from samples collected on day 63 after the first injection. Cohort 1b enrolled 20 to 30 adults aged 18-55 years at a single site in Boston, USA, between 29 July and 7 August 2020. Ad26.COV2.S was a replication-incompetent adenovirus type 26 vector that expressed a prefusion-stabilized SARS-CoV-2 spike protein derived from the original Wuhan strain. The germline V gene (reference sequence) supplies CDR1 SGHNT and CDR2 YYREEE. From its cysteine to its phenylalanine, the CDR3 spans 15 amino acids. The read is trimmed to its CDR3 DNA, 45 bases read in frame from base 1. Unmatched junction bases come to 3, with V trimmed by 4 bases and J by 1 base. As for this clone: Its recognized antigen is unknown. No clone much larger than this one lies a single base away; base qualities are absent.

The V and J genes are TRBV5-4 and TRBJ1-2; 11 middle bases align to TRBD1. The specimen was peripheral blood, collected in a trial of Ad26.COV2.S vaccine versus placebo. This sequence was found in a person aged 18-60 years who received the Ad26.COV2.S COVID-19 vaccine or a placebo. The DNA reads as follows: TGTGCCAGCAGCCCGGGACAGGGGGTTAACTATGGCTACACCTTC. Its protein product is CASSPGQGVNYGYTF.